This T cell receptor (beta chain) was identified during a study of blood T cell repertoires in COVID-19. Study background: The study drew acute and convalescent COVID-19 samples from the United States, Italy and Spain. Nucleic acid was either cDNA or gDNA, and it came from T cells, B-cell-depleted T cells, or PBMCs.

Participants had their cohort set by participant-reported clinical history. Germline CDR1 reads LNHDA; CDR2 reads SQIVND (reference sequence). The CDR3 loop spans 13 amino acids. Trimming took off 1 base at V and 3 bases at J, with 7 bases between the two ends. Authors' processing steps: Quantification of nucleated cells was approximated via reference gene primer amplification. TCRdb's copy holds only in-frame clones and misses some; the assay was immunoSEQ multiplex PCR. V, J and clone size derive from that table, while D and trimming were established from the DNA sequence. The table includes about 270,000 clones, more than 80% detected once.

The V gene is TRBV19, the J gene TRBJ2-7, with unresolved D. The receptor was derived from a woman in her twenties or thirties with acute COVID-19. Sequenced sample: PBMCs or T cells enriched from blood (not recorded which). This CDR3 is CASSIAQNYEQYF. For the CDR3, the DNA is TGTGCCAGTAGTATAGCCCAGAACTACGAGCAGTACTTC.